This TCR beta chain was identified during a study of neurological immune-mediated disorders. Between the trimmed V and J ends, which lost 1 base and 8 bases, there was a span of 9 bases. This CDR3 spans 14 amino acids. TCRdb re-called the 5' RACE reads through MiXCR, storing one row per CDR3 protein. The repertoire includes tens of thousands of distinct CDR3 sequences, 3% to 4% of them detected once, and less than 3% sits in the top ten. This clonotype was recorded many times. Its specificity is not known. Study-level findings and limits: Phylogenetic grouping assigned the repertoires of 18 of 34 multiple sclerosis patients to one related-CDR3 cluster, which constitutes a possible signature.

Sequencing was performed on PBMCs. This chain joins TRBV12-3 or TRBV12-4 and TRBJ1-6; tentatively, D is TRBD1 (5 bases). The clonotype was recovered from a woman in her forties or fifties with multiple sclerosis. This CDR3 is CASSLGREHSPLHF. CDR3 nucleotides: TGTGCCAGCAGTTTAGGCAGGGAACATTCACCCCTCCACTTT.